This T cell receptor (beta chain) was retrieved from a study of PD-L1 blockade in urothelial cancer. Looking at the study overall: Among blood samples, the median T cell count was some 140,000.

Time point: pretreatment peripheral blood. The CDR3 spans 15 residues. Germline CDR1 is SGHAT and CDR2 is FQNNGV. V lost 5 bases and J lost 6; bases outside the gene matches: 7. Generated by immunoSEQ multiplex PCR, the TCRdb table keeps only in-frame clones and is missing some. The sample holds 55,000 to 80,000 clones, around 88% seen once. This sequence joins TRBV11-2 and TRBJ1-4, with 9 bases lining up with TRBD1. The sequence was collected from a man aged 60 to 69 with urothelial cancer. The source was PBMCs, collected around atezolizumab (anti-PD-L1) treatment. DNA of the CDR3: TGTGCCAGCAGCCCCGGGACAGGGAGGGATGAAAAACTGTTTTTT. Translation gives CASSPGTGRDEKLFF.